Sequencing of this TCR beta chain was carried out in a study of Graves' ophthalmopathy and Graves' hyperthyroidism. PBMCs originated in 10 ml of fresh peripheral blood. TCR beta CDR3 amplification used RNA transcripts. In the first round, RT-PCR was carried out with HTBI primers, and a multiplex PCR formed the second round. TCRdb re-called the multiplex PCR reads through MiXCR, storing one row per CDR3 protein. The data show approximately 500,000 distinct CDR3 sequences, approximately 15% seen once. Germline V CDR1 and CDR2: DFQATT, SNEGSKA (reference sequence). This CDR3 has 12 residues. V was cut by 3 bases and J by 7 bases, with 10 bases left in between. This clonotype was observed many times.

This TCR was recovered from a woman in her thirties with Graves' ophthalmopathy. The chain links TRBV20-1 to TRBJ1-5; D call uncertain. Material for sequencing was blood. CDR3 loop: CSARRSGQPQHF. DNA for the CDR3: TGCAGTGCTAGGAGGTCGGGGCAGCCCCAGCATTTT.